These 9 T cell receptor beta chains share one sample of origin, sequenced in a study of shared clonotypes between healthy human individuals. CD45RO-negative, CCR7-selected cells formed the naive CD8 fraction, which excluded terminally differentiated effector memory CD45RA+ cells. Assay used: immunoSEQ multiplex PCR; TCRdb lists only in-frame clones, some missing. The table shows around 560,000 clones, with roughly 95% occurring only once. Sequencing input: naive CD8+ T cells sorted from blood. The receptor set was obtained from a woman between 25 and 40 years old in good health.

This clone was recorded once. The CDR3 coding sequence is TGTGCCAGCAGCCCCCAGACTAATGCTGAGCAGTTCTTC. Protein sequence: CASSPQTNAEQFF. V gene TRBV9 combines with J gene TRBJ2-1; a possible D gene is TRBD2 (5 bases). The V gene lost 4 bases and the J gene lost 9 bases, with 14 bases spanning the gap. The CDR3 totals 13 residues. CDR1 is SGDLS, CDR2 YYNGEE, per germline.

The gene calls are TRBV5-4 and TRBJ2-1; D may match TRBD1 or TRBD2 (5 bases each). Deletions cut 1 base from V and 0 bases from J, with 11 bases between. The V gene's germline CDR1 is SGHNT and CDR2 YYREEE (reference sequence). This CDR3 has 16 amino acids. CDR3 in amino acids: CASSLYPGPSYNEQFF. CDR3 in DNA: TGTGCCAGCAGCTTGTATCCGGGACCCTCCTACAATGAGCAGTTCTTC. The full variable domain, with the rest looked up from reference TRBV5-4 and TRBJ2-1, is ETGVTQSPTHLIKTRGQQVTLRCSSQSGHNTVSWYQQALGQGPQFIFQYYREEENGRGNFPPRFSGLQFPNYSSELNVNALELDDSALYLCASSLYPGPSYNEQFFGPGTRLTVL.

The CDR3 DNA sequence: TGTGCCAGCAGGATCCCCGGGACTAGCGGGAGAGATGAGCAGTTCTTC. Translation gives CASRIPGTSGRDEQFF. The chain combines TRBV11-3 with TRBJ2-1, with 14 positions matching TRBD2. Germline V CDR1 and CDR2: SGHNT, YENEEA. The CDR3 spans 16 residues. The V gene end was trimmed by 6 bases and the J gene end by 8 bases; junction bases not matched to a gene: 9.

This clone was observed a single time. CDR3: CASSLYSGELFF. DNA of the CDR3: TGTGCCAGCAGCTTGTATTCCGGGGAGCTGTTTTTT. V is TRBV5-6 and J is TRBJ2-2; D gene ambiguous. This CDR3 has 12 amino acids. From germline, CDR1 is SGHDT and CDR2 YYEEEE. V was cut by 1 base and J by 6 bases, with 4 bases left in between.

This clone was seen just once. This sequence joins TRBV27 and TRBJ1-1; 7 bases are a match to TRBD1. The CDR3 consists of 14 residues. CDR1 is MNHEY and CDR2 is SMNVEV in the germline V gene (reference sequence). With V trimmed by 2 bases and J by 11 bases, 11 bases remained unmatched. CDR3 in amino acids: CASSLRPRTGWAFF. The CDR3 DNA follows: TGTGCCAGCAGTTTACGCCCGAGGACAGGCTGGGCTTTCTTT.

The chain has TRBV7-2 and TRBJ2-7; TRBD1 matches at 7 bases. J was trimmed by 7 bases and V by 5 bases; bases with no gene match: 17. CDR1 is SGHTA, CDR2 FQGNSA, per germline. This CDR3 contains 16 residues. The CDR3, as DNA: TGTGCCAGCAGCCCCCTTCAGACAGGGACGGGTAGGGAGCAGTACTTC. Its translation is CASSPLQTGTGREQYF.

The rearrangement links TRBV7-9 to TRBJ2-2; D unclear. CDR1 is SEHNR and CDR2 is FQNEAQ in the germline V gene (reference sequence). The CDR3 spans 12 residues. CDR3 sequence reads: CADLRDTGELFF. The CDR3 nucleotides are TGTGCTGACCTTCGGGACACCGGGGAGCTGTTTTTT.

This sequence joins TRBV4-1 and TRBJ2-2; no clear D. The CDR3 is 14 amino acids. Per germline, CDR1 MGHRA and CDR2 YSYEKL. The germline V and J ends were trimmed by 1 base and 1 base, with 4 bases remaining between them. The CDR3 nucleotides are TGCGCCAGCAGCCAAGGCCAGAACACCGGGGAGCTGTTTTTT. Its protein is CASSQGQNTGELFF.

As regards this clone: Within the sample, other DNA sequences also encode this same CDR3. The chain employs TRBV6-1 and TRBJ2-7; 9 bases line up with TRBD1. CDR1 MNHNS and CDR2 SASEGT come from the germline V gene. The ends lost 2 bases at V and 3 bases at J; junction bases unmatched: 5. The CDR3 runs to 15 residues. CDR3 loop: CASSEPPGQGYEQYF. CDR3 in DNA: TGTGCCAGCAGTGAACCTCCGGGACAGGGCTACGAGCAGTACTTC.